The entry that follows covers one TCR beta chain sequence. Treatment described: randomized to nivolumab then ipilimumab (arm A) or the reverse (arm B). The data were taken from a study of sequential checkpoint blockade in melanoma. Only in-frame clones appear in the TCRdb table, and some are missing; sequencing was by immunoSEQ multiplex PCR. The sample lists more than 35,000 clones; 70% to 90% were seen once. Losses at the gene ends were 1 base for V and 10 bases for J; bases not matched to a gene: 6. This CDR3 has 14 residues. The V gene's germline CDR1 is MGHRA and CDR2 YSYEKL. Sequencing used CD8+ T cells sorted from blood (inferred from file names), obtained from a patient given nivolumab and ipilimumab in sequence. The source is a human donor with melanoma. The chain combines TRBV4-1 with TRBJ1-2; 10 nucleotides align to TRBD1. CDR3 nucleotides: TGCGCCAGCAGCCAAGCGGGGACAGGGGACATCTACACCTTC. Protein sequence: CASSQAGTGDIYTF.